A single sample gave rise to the 25 T cell receptor beta chains below, sequenced in a study of OX40 agonist ivuxolimab in advanced cancers. Libraries were prepared by immunoSEQ multiplex PCR; TCRdb keeps only in-frame clonotypes and omits some of them. The sample contains about 76,000 clones, around 81% of which appear only once. The source material was CD4+ or CD8+ T cells sorted from blood, sampled in a trial of the OX40 agonist ivuxolimab. The receptors derive from an adult with an advanced solid tumor such as melanoma, head and neck, liver or kidney cancer.

This clone was counted only a few times. The chain has TRBV5-1 and TRBJ2-3, with 9 bases identical to TRBD2. This CDR3 region has 15 residues. V shed 5 bases, J shed 0 bases, and the junction held 4 bases outside the gene matches. Germline V gene sequence: CDR1 SGHRS, CDR2 YFSETQ. The CDR3 DNA is TGCGCCAGCAGGGACCTAGCGGGGAGCACAGATACGCAGTATTTT. Protein product: CASRDLAGSTDTQYF.

The genes are TRBV19 and TRBJ1-2, with 7 bases fitting TRBD1. There are 17 residues in the CDR3. The germline V gene encodes CDR1 LNHDA and CDR2 SQIVND (reference sequence). Trimming removed 4 bases from V and 2 bases from J; junction bases left unmatched: 13. CDR3 region: CASSSTDRVPGNYGYTF. CDR3 in DNA: TGTGCCAGTAGTAGCACTGACAGGGTACCGGGAAACTATGGCTACACCTTC.

The chain links TRBV18 to TRBJ2-1, with 9 bases identical to TRBD2. The ends lost 3 bases at V and 6 bases at J; junction bases unmatched: 6. Germline V gives CDR1 KGHSH, CDR2 LQKENI. CDR3 length equals 15 residues. CDR3 sequence (DNA): TGTGCCAGCTCACCGGGGCTAGCGGGGCTCAATGAGCAGTTCTTC. Its protein product is CASSPGLAGLNEQFF.

This chain uses TRBV7-3 with TRBJ1-2; tentative D call: TRBD1 (6 bases). Germline values: CDR1 SGHTA, CDR2 FQGTGA. With 5 bases removed from V and 5 bases from J, the gap between germline ends came to 15 bases. The CDR3 has 14 amino acids. The DNA of the CDR3 is TGTGCCAGCAGCCCAAGCGGGGGCAATTATGGCTACACCTTC. Its protein product is CASSPSGGNYGYTF.

The chain combines TRBV15 with TRBJ1-1, with 9 bases lining up with TRBD1. With V trimmed by 3 bases and J by 2 bases, 7 bases remained unmatched. CDR1 is LNHNV and CDR2 is YYDKDF in the germline V gene (reference sequence). The CDR3 sequence is 16 residues long. This chain's CDR3 is CATSRPGTGINTEAFF. In nucleotides, the CDR3 is TGTGCCACCAGCAGGCCCGGGACAGGGATCAACACTGAAGCTTTCTTT.

In regard to this clone: The sample has other DNA sequences that encode this CDR3 too. The rearrangement links TRBV29-1 to TRBJ2-6; a weak D match, TRBD2 (6 bases). Trimming took off 4 bases at V and 4 bases at J, with 11 bases between the two ends. Germline V gene sequence: CDR1 SQVTM, CDR2 ANQGSEA. CDR3 size: 14 residues. The CDR3 here is CSVGGGSGANVLTF. The CDR3 DNA follows: TGCAGCGTTGGTGGGGGGTCCGGGGCCAACGTCCTGACTTTC.

The gene calls are TRBV28 and TRBJ1-5; a possible D gene is TRBD1 (5 bases). Germline assignment: CDR1 MDHEN and CDR2 SYDVKM. Trimming removed 7 bases at V and 5 bases at J, with 15 bases between. The CDR3 spans 14 residues. The CDR3 bases are TGTGCCAGCATCCCCCCGGGGGTTTATCAGCCCCAGCATTTT. Its translation: CASIPPGVYQPQHF. Full variable domain (rest looked up from reference TRBV28 and TRBJ1-5): DVKVTQSSRYLVKRTGEKVFLECVQDMDHENMFWYRQDPGLGLRLIYFSYDVKMKEKGDIPEGYSVSREKKERFSLILESASTNQTSMYLCASIPPGVYQPQHFGDGTRLSIL.

The chain carries TRBV7-9 and TRBJ1-1; a weak D match, TRBD1 (5 bases). The CDR3 runs 13 residues. Germline values: CDR1 SEHNR, CDR2 FQNEAQ (reference sequence). Trimming took off 6 bases at V and 3 bases at J, with 11 bases between the two ends. CDR3 bases: TGTGCCAGCAGTTCGGGGGGAGACACTGAAGCTTTCTTT. This encodes CASSSGGDTEAFF.

As to this clone: The identical CDR3 is also encoded by other nucleotide sequences in the sample. This sequence joins TRBV18 and TRBJ1-1; D call uncertain. This CDR3 contains 14 residues. The germline CDR1 and CDR2 sequences are KGHSH and LQKENI. The V and J ends lost 3 bases and 1 base respectively, with 9 bases between them. CDR3 region: CASSPLSENTEAFF. CDR3 coding DNA: TGTGCCAGCTCACCTTTATCAGAGAACACTGAAGCTTTCTTT.

V is TRBV5-1 and J is TRBJ2-3; possibly TRBD1 or TRBD2 for D (6 bases each). CDR1 and CDR2 (germline): SGHRS, YFSETQ. There are 14 residues in the CDR3. V was shortened by 1 base and J by 1 base, with 7 bases between the two germline ends. The CDR3 spells CASSLRGGTDTQYF. CDR3 DNA: TGCGCCAGCAGCTTGAGGGGGGGCACAGATACGCAGTATTTT.

This clone was recorded only once. The rearrangement uses TRBV4-2 and TRBJ2-5; 9 bases fit TRBD2. The CDR3 consists of 19 residues. The germline CDR1 and CDR2 sequences are LGHNA and YNFKEQ. With V trimmed by 4 bases and J by 2 bases, 17 bases remained unmatched. CDR3 sequence (DNA): TGTGCCAGCAGCCTCTCTGAATCCCCGACTAGCGGCACACAAGAGACCCAGTACTTC. Protein product: CASSLSESPTSGTQETQYF.

This CDR3 reads CASSYQTVSGANVLTF. CDR3 in DNA: TGTGCCAGCAGTTACCAGACAGTCTCTGGGGCCAACGTCCTGACTTTC. V usage is TRBV28 and J usage is TRBJ2-6; the D gene is possibly TRBD1 (5 bases). The CDR3 is made up of 16 amino acids. CDR1 and CDR2 (germline): MDHEN, SYDVKM. Deletions cut 4 bases from V and 0 bases from J, with 10 bases between.

This chain uses TRBV7-9 with TRBJ2-7; D gene unclear. CDR1 and CDR2 from the germline V gene are SEHNR and FQNEAQ (reference sequence). Trimming pared 1 base from V and 3 bases from J, leaving 10 bases between. CDR3 length: 14 amino acids. CDR3 residues: CASSLVPRGYEQYF. The CDR3 DNA reads TGTGCCAGCAGCTTAGTACCCCGAGGCTACGAGCAGTACTTC.

This clone was detected only a few times. The V and J genes are TRBV30 and TRBJ2-7; 7 bases agree with TRBD2. The CDR3 runs to 14 residues. V was clipped by 4 bases and J by 0 bases; unmatched bases: 6. CDR1 is GTSNPN, CDR2 SVGIG, per germline (reference sequence). DNA for the CDR3: TGTGCCTGGAAATTGGGGGGGGTCTCCTACGAGCAGTACTTC. It codes for CAWKLGGVSYEQYF.

The chain links TRBV9 to TRBJ1-1; 8 bases are a match to TRBD1. The germline CDR1 and CDR2 sequences are SGDLS and YYNGEE. The J segment lost 4 bases and the V segment lost 3 bases, leaving 2 bases of the junction unmatched. CDR3 length: 13 amino acids. Here the CDR3 DNA reads TGTGCCAGCAGCGGGACAGGGACCACTGAAGCTTTCTTT. This gives the protein CASSGTGTTEAFF.

The V call is TRBV27, the J call TRBJ2-4; the match to TRBD1 covers 11 bases. CDR3 size: 17 residues. The V and J ends lost 5 bases and 2 bases, in that order; junction bases with no gene match: 8. Germline CDR1 and CDR2: MNHEY and SMNVEV (reference sequence). CDR3 DNA: TGTGCCAGCAGTCCCTACGGACAGGGGGCTTCCAAAAACATTCAGTACTTC. It yields the protein CASSPYGQGASKNIQYF.

The chain recombines TRBV28 with TRBJ1-2; 7 positions match TRBD1. The CDR3 is 13 residues long. Trimming removed 5 bases from V and 8 bases from J; junction bases left unmatched: 8. The V gene's germline CDR1 is MDHEN and CDR2 SYDVKM. CDR3 sequence reads: CASSPIQGKGYTF. The CDR3 bases are TGTGCCAGCAGTCCAATACAGGGGAAAGGCTACACCTTC.

The chain has TRBV6-1 and TRBJ2-7; no reliable D call. V was shortened by 2 bases and J by 6 bases, with 8 bases between the two germline ends. The germline V gene encodes CDR1 MNHNS and CDR2 SASEGT. CDR3 length: 12 amino acids. CDR3 loop: CASSERVSEQYF. The CDR3 DNA reads TGTGCCAGCAGTGAACGGGTAAGCGAGCAGTACTTC.

The chain joins TRBV5-1 to TRBJ2-5; 10 positions match TRBD2. Trimming cost V 0 bases and J 5 bases; bases outside gene matches: 13. The CDR3 sequence is 18 residues long. The V gene's germline CDR1 is SGHRS and CDR2 YFSETQ. CDR3 sequence reads: CASSLELAGSPGGETQYF. CDR3 in DNA: TGCGCCAGCAGCTTGGAACTAGCGGGGTCCCCCGGGGGGGAGACCCAGTACTTC.

The V gene is TRBV28, the J gene TRBJ2-7; unclear D gene. The germline CDR1 and CDR2 sequences are MDHEN and SYDVKM. This CDR3 is 12 amino acids long. V gave up 4 bases and J gave up 11 bases, with 15 bases separating them. The CDR3 region is CASSYTQAEEYF. The DNA for the CDR3 is TGTGCCAGCAGTTATACACAAGCAGAGGAGTACTTC.

The genes are TRBV21-1 and TRBJ1-1. TRBV21-1 is designated a pseudogene. There are 22 residues in the CDR3. CDR3: CASSKEGMIGVGGGPGNTEAFF. The CDR3 nucleotides read TGTGCCAGCAGCAAAGAAGGGATGATTGGTGTTGGCGGGGGCCCGGGGAACACTGAAGCTTTCTTT.

This rearrangement joins TRBV30 to TRBJ2-7; 7 bases fit TRBD2. There are 13 residues in the CDR3. The ends lost 5 bases at V and 6 bases at J; junction bases unmatched: 10. Per germline, CDR1 GTSNPN and CDR2 SVGIG (reference sequence). DNA of the CDR3: TGTGCCTGGGGAGCGGGAACCCTTGTCGAGCAGTACTTC. Protein product: CAWGAGTLVEQYF.

This clone occurred once. The chain is built from TRBV28 and TRBJ1-2, with TRBD1 matching over 8 bases. With V trimmed by 3 bases and J by 7 bases, 4 bases remained unmatched. From germline, CDR1 is MDHEN and CDR2 SYDVKM. The CDR3 loop spans 13 amino acids. CDR3 in DNA: TGTGCCAGCAGTTTCCAGGGGGCAGGTGGCTACACCTTC. Translating gives CASSFQGAGGYTF.

The chain uses TRBV7-2 and TRBJ2-5, with 11 bases matching TRBD2. From germline, CDR1 is SGHTA and CDR2 FQGNSA. The J segment lost 5 bases and the V segment lost 5 bases, leaving 4 bases of the junction unmatched. The CDR3 covers 14 residues. The CDR3 sequence: CASSLSGGAETQYF. CDR3 bases: TGTGCCAGCAGCCTTAGCGGGGGGGCCGAGACCCAGTACTTC.

The CDR3 spells CAISESPGQGPGEAFF. CDR3 DNA sequence: TGTGCCATCAGTGAGTCTCCCGGACAGGGGCCAGGTGAAGCTTTCTTT. This chain connects TRBV10-3 to TRBJ1-1, with 9 bases matching TRBD1. Germline loops: CDR1 ENHRY, CDR2 SYGVKD. The CDR3 loop spans 16 amino acids. J was trimmed by 7 bases and V by 0 bases; bases with no gene match: 9.